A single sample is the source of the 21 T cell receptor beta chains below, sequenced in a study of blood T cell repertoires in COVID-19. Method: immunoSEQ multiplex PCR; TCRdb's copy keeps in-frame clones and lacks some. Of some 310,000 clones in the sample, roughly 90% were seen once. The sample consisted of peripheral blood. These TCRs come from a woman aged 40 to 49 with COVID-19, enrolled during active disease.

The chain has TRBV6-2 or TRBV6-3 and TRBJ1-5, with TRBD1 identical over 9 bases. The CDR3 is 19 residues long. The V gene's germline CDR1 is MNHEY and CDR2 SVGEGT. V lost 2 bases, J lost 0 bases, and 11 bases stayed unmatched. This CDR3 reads CASSYRPRDRDFSNQPQHF. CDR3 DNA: TGTGCCAGCAGTTACAGGCCCCGGGACAGGGACTTTAGCAATCAGCCCCAGCATTTT.

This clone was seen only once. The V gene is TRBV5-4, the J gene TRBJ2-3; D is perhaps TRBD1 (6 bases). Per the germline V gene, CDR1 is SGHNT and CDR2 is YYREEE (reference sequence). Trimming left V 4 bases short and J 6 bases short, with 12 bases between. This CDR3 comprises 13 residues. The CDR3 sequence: CASSIDRKDTQYF. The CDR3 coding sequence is TGTGCCAGCAGCATCGACAGGAAGGATACGCAGTATTTT.

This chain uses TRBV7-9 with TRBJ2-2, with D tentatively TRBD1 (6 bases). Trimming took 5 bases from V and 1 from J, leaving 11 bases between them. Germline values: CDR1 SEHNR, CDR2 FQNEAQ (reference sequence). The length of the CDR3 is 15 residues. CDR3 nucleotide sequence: TGTGCCAGCAGCATAGGACAGTTGAACACCGGGGAGCTGTTTTTT. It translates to CASSIGQLNTGELFF.

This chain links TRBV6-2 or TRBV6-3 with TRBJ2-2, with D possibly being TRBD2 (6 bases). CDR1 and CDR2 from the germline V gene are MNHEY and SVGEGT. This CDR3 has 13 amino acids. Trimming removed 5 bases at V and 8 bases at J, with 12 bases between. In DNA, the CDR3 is TGTGCCAGCAGTGCGGGACTGGTGGGGGAGCTGTTTTTT. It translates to CASSAGLVGELFF.

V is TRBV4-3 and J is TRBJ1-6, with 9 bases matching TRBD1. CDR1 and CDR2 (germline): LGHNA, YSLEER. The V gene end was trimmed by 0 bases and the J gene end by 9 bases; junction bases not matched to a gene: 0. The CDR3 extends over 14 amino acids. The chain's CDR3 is CASSQEDRGSPLHF. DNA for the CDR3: TGCGCCAGCAGCCAAGAGGACAGGGGTTCACCCCTCCACTTT.

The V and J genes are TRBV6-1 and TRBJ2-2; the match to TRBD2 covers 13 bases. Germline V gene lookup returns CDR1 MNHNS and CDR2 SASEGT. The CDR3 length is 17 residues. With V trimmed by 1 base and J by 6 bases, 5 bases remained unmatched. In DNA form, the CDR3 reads TGTGCCAGCAGTGAAGGATTACTAGCGGGAGGGTCCGGGGAGCTGTTTTTT. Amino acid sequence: CASSEGLLAGGSGELFF.

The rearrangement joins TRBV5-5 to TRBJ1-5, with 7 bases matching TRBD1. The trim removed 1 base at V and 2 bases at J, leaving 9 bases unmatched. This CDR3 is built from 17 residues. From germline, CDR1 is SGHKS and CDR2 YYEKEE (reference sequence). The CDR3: CASSLSPGGLGNQPQHF. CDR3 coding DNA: TGTGCCAGCAGCTTGTCCCCAGGGGGGCTGGGCAATCAGCCCCAGCATTTT.

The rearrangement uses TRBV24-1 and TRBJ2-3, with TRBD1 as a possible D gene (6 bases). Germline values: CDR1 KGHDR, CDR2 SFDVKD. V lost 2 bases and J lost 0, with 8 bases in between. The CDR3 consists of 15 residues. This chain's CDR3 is CATSDSGQSTDTQYF. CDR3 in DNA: TGTGCCACCAGTGATTCCGGACAGAGCACAGATACGCAGTATTTT.

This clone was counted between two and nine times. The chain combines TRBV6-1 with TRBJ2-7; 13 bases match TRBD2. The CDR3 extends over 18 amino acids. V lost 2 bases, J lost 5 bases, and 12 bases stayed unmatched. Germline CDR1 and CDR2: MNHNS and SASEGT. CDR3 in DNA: TGTGCCAGCAGTGAACGGCCGCATACTAGCGGGAGGGAGAACGAGCAGTACTTC. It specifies CASSERPHTSGRENEQYF.

CDR3 loop: CASSLDSRLHEQYF. The CDR3 coding sequence is TGTGCCAGCAGCTTAGATTCTAGGCTCCACGAGCAGTACTTC. The V gene is TRBV7-9, the J gene TRBJ2-7; D is unresolved. Germline CDR1 and CDR2: SEHNR and FQNEAQ (reference sequence). This CDR3 contains 14 residues. V was cut by 1 base and J by 5 bases, with 12 bases left in between.

CDR3 DNA sequence: TGTGCCAGCAGTTTAAAGCAGGGTTCCCTCAATGAGCAGTTCTTC. Protein: CASSLKQGSLNEQFF. The V call is TRBV11-2, the J call TRBJ2-1; D may be TRBD1 (5 bases). V shed 6 bases and J shed 6 bases, with 18 bases lying between them. Germline loops: CDR1 SGHAT, CDR2 FQNNGV. The CDR3 contains 15 residues.

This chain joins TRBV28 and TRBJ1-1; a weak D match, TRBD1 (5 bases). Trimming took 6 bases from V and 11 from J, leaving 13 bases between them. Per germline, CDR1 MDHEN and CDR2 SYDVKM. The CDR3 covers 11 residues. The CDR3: CASRIQGGAFF. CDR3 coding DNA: TGTGCCAGCAGGATTCAGGGAGGGGCTTTCTTT.

The CDR3 sequence: CASSATTSGSADTQYF. DNA for the CDR3: TGTGCCAGCAGCGCGACGACTAGCGGGAGTGCAGATACGCAGTATTTT. The chain employs TRBV7-9 and TRBJ2-3; 12 nucleotides align to TRBD2. V gave up 5 bases and J gave up 4 bases; unmatched junction bases: 7. Germline lookup yields CDR1 SEHNR and CDR2 FQNEAQ (reference sequence). There are 16 residues in the CDR3.

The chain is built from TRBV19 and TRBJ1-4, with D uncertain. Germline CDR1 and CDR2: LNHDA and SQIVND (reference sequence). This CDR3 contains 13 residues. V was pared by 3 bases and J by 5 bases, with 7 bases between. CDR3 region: CASSMAGNEKLFF. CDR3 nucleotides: TGTGCCAGTAGTATGGCGGGGAATGAAAAACTGTTTTTT.

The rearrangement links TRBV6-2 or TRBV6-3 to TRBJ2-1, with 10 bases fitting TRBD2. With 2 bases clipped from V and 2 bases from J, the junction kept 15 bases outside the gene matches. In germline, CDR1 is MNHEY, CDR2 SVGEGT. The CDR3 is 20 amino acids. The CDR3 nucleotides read TGTGCCAGCAGTTACGGGCCTAGCGGGGGTTCACCACTACCCTACAATGAGCAGTTCTTC. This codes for CASSYGPSGGSPLPYNEQFF.

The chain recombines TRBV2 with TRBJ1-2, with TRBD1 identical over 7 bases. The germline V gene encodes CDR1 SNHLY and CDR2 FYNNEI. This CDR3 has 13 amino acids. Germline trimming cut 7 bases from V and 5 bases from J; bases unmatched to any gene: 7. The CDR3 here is CASTRDSGYGYTF. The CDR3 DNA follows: TGTGCCAGCACCAGGGACAGCGGATATGGCTACACCTTC.

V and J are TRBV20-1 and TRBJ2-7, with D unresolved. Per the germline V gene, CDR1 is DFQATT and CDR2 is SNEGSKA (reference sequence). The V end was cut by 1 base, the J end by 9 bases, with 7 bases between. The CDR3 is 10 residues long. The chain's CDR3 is CSARGLGQYF. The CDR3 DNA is TGCAGTGCTAGAGGGCTAGGGCAGTACTTC.

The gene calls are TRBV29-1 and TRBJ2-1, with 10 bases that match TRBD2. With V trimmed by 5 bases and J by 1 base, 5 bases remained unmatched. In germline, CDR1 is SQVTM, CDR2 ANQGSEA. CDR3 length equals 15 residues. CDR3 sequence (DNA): TGCAGCGTTAAGCGGGGGGGTTCATCCTACAATGAGCAGTTCTTC. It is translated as CSVKRGGSSYNEQFF.

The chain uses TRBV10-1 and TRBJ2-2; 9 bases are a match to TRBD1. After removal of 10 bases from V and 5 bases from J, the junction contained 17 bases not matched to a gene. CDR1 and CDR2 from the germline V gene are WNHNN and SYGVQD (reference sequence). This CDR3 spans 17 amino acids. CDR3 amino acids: CAISQPGQGQETGELFF. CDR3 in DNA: TGCGCCATATCACAACCGGGACAGGGCCAAGAGACCGGGGAGCTGTTTTTT.

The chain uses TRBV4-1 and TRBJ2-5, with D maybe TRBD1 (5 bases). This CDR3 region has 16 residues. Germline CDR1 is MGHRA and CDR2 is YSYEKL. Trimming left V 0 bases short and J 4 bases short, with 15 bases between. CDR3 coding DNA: TGCGCCAGCAGCCAAGATGGTCAGGGTCGAATAGAGACCCAGTACTTC. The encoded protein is CASSQDGQGRIETQYF.

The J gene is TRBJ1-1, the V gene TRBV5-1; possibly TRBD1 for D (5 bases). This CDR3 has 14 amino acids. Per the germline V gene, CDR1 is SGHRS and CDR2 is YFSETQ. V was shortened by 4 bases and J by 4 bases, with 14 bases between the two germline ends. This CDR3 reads CASSGQGSGTEAFF. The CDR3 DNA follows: TGCGCCAGCAGCGGCCAGGGATCTGGCACTGAAGCTTTCTTT.